The rows below give T cell receptor beta chains drawn from one sample of a study of beta chain features in type 1 diabetes. The protocol was immunoSEQ multiplex PCR, while the TCRdb copy is restricted to in-frame clones and leaves out a portion. The table includes some 250,000 clones, roughly a tenth detected once. Sequenced input: naive CD4+ T cells from blood. The receptor set was obtained from a man aged 25 to 40 with type 1 diabetes. Each CDR3 is given with its conserved first and last residue. The D gene is left open where the match is weak. Some rows mark clone size as missing; the rest say once, few, many or name a class of expanded clone.

V: TRBV27
J: TRBJ2-7
D: TRBD1
size: few
DNA: TGTGCCAGCAGTTTGTGGGACAGGGGCACCTACGAGCAGTACTTC
CDR3: CASSLWDRGTYEQYF

V: TRBV6-5
J: TRBJ2-5
D: -
size: -
DNA: TGTGCCAGCAGGCCAAGCCGCGAAGAGACCCAGTACTTC
CDR3: CASRPSREETQYF

V: TRBV7-2
J: TRBJ1-5
D: TRBD1
size: -
DNA: TGTGCCAGCAGCTTAGAGGACAGGCGCAATCAGCCCCAGCATTTT
CDR3: CASSLEDRRNQPQHF

V: TRBV5-1
J: TRBJ2-5
D: TRBD1
size: -
DNA: TGCGCCAGCAGCCCGAGGACAGGACAAGAGACCCAGTACTTC
CDR3: CASSPRTGQETQYF

V: TRBV7-9
J: TRBJ1-4
D: -
size: -
DNA: TGTGCCAGCAGCTCCCGGGAGGGGGAAAAACTGTTTTTT
CDR3: CASSSREGEKLFF

V: TRBV4-1
J: TRBJ1-2
D: -
size: -
DNA: TGCGCCAGCAGCCAACCCACCGGGACACCCTATGGCTACACCTTC
CDR3: CASSQPTGTPYGYTF

V: TRBV7-2
J: TRBJ2-5
D: TRBD2
size: -
DNA: TGTGCCAGCAGCTCGACTAGCGGGGGGGCCGCGTCCCAGTACTTC
CDR3: CASSSTSGGAASQYF

V: TRBV5-1
J: TRBJ2-1
D: -
size: few
DNA: TGCGCCAGCAGCTTAGTACTAGCTCTTTACAATGAGCAGTTCTTC
CDR3: CASSLVLALYNEQFF

V: TRBV29-1
J: TRBJ2-3
D: -
size: few
DNA: TGCAGCGTTGAAGAGGGAGGGGGAACAGATACGCAGTATTTT
CDR3: CSVEEGGGTDTQYF

V: TRBV7-8
J: TRBJ2-1
D: -
size: few
DNA: TGTGCCAGCAGCTTAGTGGAGACAGGTATTGAGCAGTTCTTC
CDR3: CASSLVETGIEQFF

V: TRBV5-1
J: TRBJ2-3
D: -
size: -
DNA: TGCGCCAGCAGCAGTGAAACGGGAAATACGCAGTATTTT
CDR3: CASSSETGNTQYF